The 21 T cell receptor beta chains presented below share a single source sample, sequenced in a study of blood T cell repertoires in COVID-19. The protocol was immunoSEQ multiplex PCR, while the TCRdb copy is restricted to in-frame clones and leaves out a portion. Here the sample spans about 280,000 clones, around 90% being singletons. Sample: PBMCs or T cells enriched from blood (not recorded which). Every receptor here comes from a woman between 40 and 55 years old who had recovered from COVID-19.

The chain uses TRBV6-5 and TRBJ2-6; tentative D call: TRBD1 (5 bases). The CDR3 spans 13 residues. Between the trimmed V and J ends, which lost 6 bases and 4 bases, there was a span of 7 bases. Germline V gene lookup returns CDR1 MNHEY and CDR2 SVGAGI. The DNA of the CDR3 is TGTGCCAGCAGGGGGCCCGGGGCCAACGTCCTGACTTTC. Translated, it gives CASRGPGANVLTF.

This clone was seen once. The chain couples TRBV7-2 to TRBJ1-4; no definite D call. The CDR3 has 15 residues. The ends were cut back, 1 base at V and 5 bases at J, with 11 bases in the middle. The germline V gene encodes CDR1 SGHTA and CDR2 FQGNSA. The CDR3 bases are TGTGCCAGCAGCTTAGGGGGAGGAGGGAATGAAAAACTGTTTTTT. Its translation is CASSLGGGGNEKLFF.

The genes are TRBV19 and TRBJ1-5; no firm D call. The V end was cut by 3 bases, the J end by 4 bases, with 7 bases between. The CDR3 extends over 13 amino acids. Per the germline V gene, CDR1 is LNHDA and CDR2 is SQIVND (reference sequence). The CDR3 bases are TGTGCCAGTAGTATGGCAAATAATCAGCCCCAGCATTTT. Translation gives CASSMANNQPQHF.

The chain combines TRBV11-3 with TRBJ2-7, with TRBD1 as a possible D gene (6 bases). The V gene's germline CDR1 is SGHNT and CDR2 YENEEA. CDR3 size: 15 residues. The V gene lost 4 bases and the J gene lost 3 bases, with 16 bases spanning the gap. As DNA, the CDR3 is TGTGCCAGCAGCTCCGGACAGATCGGGGACTACGAGCAGTACTTC. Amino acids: CASSSGQIGDYEQYF.

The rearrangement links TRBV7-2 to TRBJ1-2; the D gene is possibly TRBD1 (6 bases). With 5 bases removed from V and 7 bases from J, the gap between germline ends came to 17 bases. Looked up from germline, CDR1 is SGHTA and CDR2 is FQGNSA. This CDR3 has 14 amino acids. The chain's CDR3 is CASSPQGTAIGYTF. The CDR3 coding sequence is TGTGCCAGCAGCCCACAGGGTACCGCCATTGGCTACACCTTC.

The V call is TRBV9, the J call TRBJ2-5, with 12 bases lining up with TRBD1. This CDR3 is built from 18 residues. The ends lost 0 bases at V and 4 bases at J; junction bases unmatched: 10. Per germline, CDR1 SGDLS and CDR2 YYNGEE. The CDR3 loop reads CASSVAGTGGIIRETQYF. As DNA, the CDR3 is TGTGCCAGCAGCGTAGCGGGGACAGGGGGCATCATCAGAGAGACCCAGTACTTC.

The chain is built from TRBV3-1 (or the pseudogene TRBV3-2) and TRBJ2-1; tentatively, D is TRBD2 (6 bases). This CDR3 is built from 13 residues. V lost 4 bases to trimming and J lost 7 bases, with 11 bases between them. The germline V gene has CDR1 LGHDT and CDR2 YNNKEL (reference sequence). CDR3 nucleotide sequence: TGTGCCAGCAGCCCGAGGACTAAGAATGAGCAGTTCTTC. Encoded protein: CASSPRTKNEQFF.

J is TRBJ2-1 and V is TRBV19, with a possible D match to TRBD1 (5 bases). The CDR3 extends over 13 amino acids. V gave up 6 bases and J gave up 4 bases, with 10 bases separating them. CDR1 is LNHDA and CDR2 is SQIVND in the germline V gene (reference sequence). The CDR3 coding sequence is TGTGCCAGTAGGCTAGGGGTGTACAATGAGCAGTTCTTC. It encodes CASRLGVYNEQFF.

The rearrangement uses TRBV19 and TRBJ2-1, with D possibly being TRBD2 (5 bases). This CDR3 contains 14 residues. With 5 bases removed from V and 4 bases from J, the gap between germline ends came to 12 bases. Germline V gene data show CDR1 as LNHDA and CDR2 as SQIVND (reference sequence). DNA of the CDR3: TGTGCCAGTAGTCAGTTAGCGAATTACAATGAGCAGTTCTTC. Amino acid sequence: CASSQLANYNEQFF.

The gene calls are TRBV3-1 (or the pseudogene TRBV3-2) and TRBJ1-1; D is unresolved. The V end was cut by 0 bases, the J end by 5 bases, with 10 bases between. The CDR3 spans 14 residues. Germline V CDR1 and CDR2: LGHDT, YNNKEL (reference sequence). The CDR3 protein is CASSQEVGRTEAFF. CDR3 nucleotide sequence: TGTGCCAGCAGCCAAGAGGTAGGGAGGACTGAAGCTTTCTTT.

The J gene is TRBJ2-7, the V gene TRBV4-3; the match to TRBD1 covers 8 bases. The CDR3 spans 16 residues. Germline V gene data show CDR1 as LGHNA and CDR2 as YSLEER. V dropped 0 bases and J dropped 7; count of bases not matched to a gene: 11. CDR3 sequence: CASSQDGGTGIVEQYF. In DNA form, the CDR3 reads TGCGCCAGCAGCCAAGATGGAGGGACAGGTATCGTGGAGCAGTACTTC.

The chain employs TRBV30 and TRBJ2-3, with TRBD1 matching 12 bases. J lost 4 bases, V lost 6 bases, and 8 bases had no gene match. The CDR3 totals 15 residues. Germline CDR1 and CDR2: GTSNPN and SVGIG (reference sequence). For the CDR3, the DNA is TGTGCCTGTCAGGGACAGGGGGCTAGATCAGATACGCAGTATTTT. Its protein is CACQGQGARSDTQYF.

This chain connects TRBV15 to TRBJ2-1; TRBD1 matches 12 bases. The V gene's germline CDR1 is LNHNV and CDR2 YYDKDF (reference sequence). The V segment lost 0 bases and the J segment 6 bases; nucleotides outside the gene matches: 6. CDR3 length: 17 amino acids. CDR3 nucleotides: TGTGCCACCAGCAGAGATCTCGGGACAGGGGGCCTCAATGAGCAGTTCTTC. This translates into CATSRDLGTGGLNEQFF.

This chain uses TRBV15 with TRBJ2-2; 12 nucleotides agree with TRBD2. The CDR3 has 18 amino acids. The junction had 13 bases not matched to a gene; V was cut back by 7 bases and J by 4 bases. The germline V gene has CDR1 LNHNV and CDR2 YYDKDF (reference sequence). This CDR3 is CATTPPGGLAGFTGELFF. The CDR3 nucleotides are TGTGCCACCACCCCACCCGGAGGACTAGCGGGATTCACCGGGGAGCTGTTTTTT.

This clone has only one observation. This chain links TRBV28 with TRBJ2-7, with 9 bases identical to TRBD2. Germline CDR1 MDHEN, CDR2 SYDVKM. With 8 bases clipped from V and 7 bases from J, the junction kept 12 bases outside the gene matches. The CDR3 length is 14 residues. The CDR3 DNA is TGTGCCAGCTCGTTGCTAGCGGGATCGCAGGAGCAGTACTTC. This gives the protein CASSLLAGSQEQYF. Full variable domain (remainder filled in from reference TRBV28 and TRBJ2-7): DVKVTQSSRYLVKRTGEKVFLECVQDMDHENMFWYRQDPGLGLRLIYFSYDVKMKEKGDIPEGYSVSREKKERFSLILESASTNQTSMYLCASSLLAGSQEQYFGPGTRLTVT.

The CDR3 loop is CAGSGTRSDEQFF. The DNA for the CDR3 is TGTGCCGGGTCCGGGACTAGGTCCGATGAGCAGTTCTTC. V gene TRBV2 combines with J gene TRBJ2-1, with 8 nucleotides matching TRBD2. The ends lost 11 bases at V and 8 bases at J; junction bases unmatched: 11. This CDR3 has 13 amino acids. Germline values: CDR1 SNHLY, CDR2 FYNNEI.

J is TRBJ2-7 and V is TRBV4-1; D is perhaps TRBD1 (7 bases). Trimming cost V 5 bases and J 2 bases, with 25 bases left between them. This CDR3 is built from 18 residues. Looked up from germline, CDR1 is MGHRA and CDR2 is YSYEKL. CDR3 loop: CASSLKSGGGADPYEQYF. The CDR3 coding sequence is TGCGCCAGCAGCTTAAAGTCAGGGGGAGGCGCAGACCCCTACGAGCAGTACTTC.

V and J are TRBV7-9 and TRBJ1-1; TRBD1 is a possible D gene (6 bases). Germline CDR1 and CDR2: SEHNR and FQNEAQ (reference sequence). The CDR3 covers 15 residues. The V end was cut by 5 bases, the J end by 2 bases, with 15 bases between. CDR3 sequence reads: CASSPQGQINTEAFF. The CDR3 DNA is TGTGCCAGCAGCCCCCAAGGACAGATAAACACTGAAGCTTTCTTT.

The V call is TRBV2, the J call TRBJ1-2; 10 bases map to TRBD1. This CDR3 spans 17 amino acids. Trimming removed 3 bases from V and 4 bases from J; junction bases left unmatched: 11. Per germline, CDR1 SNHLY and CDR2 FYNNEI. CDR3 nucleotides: TGTGCCAGCAGTGAGCCCGACAGGGGGCCGGTGGGCTATGGCTACACCTTC. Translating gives CASSEPDRGPVGYGYTF.

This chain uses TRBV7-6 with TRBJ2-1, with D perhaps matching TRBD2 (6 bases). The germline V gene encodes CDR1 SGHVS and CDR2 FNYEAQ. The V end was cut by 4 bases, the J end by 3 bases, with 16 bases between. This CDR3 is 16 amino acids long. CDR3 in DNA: TGTGCCAGCAGCTCATCTGGCGTGGGGGGCTACAATGAGCAGTTCTTC. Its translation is CASSSSGVGGYNEQFF.

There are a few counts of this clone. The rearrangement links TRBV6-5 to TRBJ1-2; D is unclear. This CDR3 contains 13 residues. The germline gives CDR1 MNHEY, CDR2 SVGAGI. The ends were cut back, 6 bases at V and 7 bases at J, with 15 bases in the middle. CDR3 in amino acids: CASSPDDRGGYTF. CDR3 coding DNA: TGTGCCAGCAGCCCCGACGACCGCGGTGGCTACACCTTC.